This entry describes one TCR beta chain. Its antigen is unidentified. Germline V lookup: CDR1 SGDLS, CDR2 YYNGEE. The germline V and J ends were trimmed by 4 bases and 3 bases, with 14 bases remaining between them. The CDR3 extends over 15 amino acids. The method was immunoSEQ multiplex PCR; TCRdb's version includes in-frame clones alone and lacks a portion of them. Of about 25,000 clones listed, more than 80% are singletons. The data stem from a study of chemoradiotherapy in HPV16-positive cancers. Study details: Candidate HPV-specific T-cell clones and common TCR motifs came from functional assays in two HPV16-positive patients. Regarding the study as a whole: Candidate HPV-specific clones and E7-related TCR motifs grew in tumor during treatment.

V gene TRBV9 combines with J gene TRBJ2-1, with D possibly matching TRBD2 (6 bases). The sequence derives from a human donor with HPV-associated anogenital cancer. The sequencing used blood, collected from a patient who underwent chemoradiotherapy. This CDR3 is CASSPRDWIYNEQFF. The CDR3 bases are TGTGCCAGCAGCCCCCGGGACTGGATCTACAATGAGCAGTTCTTC.